The clone carrying this T cell receptor beta chain was counted between two and nine times. The antigen remains undetermined. This entry is derived from a study of human T cells and chemical hapten exposure. For the study at large: Sensitizing treatment utilized 2% DPC over an approximately 2 cm by approximately 2 cm portion of upper inner arm skin. Scalp application of diphenylcyclopropenone was performed weekly in patients across the entire roughly 25-week study. The study's findings and limits: It was expanded TCRs that formed significantly more large CDR3 similarity clusters than controls did.

As to time point: patch test 2, 6 weeks after DPC sensitization. Treatment defined: therapeutic diphenylcyclopropenone sensitization with weekly scalp DPC. TCRdb ran MiXCR on the RACE reads and lists one entry per CDR3 protein. The sample consists of about 85,000 distinct CDR3 sequences, 11% of them appearing once. Looked up from germline, CDR1 is DFQATT and CDR2 is SNEGSKA (reference sequence). The CDR3 runs 13 residues. Trimming cost V 5 bases and J 1 base, with 10 bases left between them. This rearrangement joins TRBV20-1 to TRBJ2-3, with a weak D call TRBD2 (5 bases). Source: whole blood, taken in connection with sensitization to the hapten diphenylcyclopropenone (DPC). This clonotype originated in a man between 18 and 35 years old with alopecia areata. Some clones in this sample may be carry-over from other donors' samples. The CDR3 sequence: CSAPSAGTDTQYF. DNA for the CDR3: TGCAGTGCTCCGTCAGCGGGCACAGATACGCAGTATTTT.